The subject of this entry is one TCR beta chain. This record comes from a study of blood T cell repertoires in COVID-19. Across the whole study: The analysed material was cDNA or gDNA that came from T cells, B-cell-depleted T cells, or PBMCs.

This table comes from immunoSEQ multiplex PCR, and its TCRdb copy is limited to in-frame clones, with some not included. This table holds around 300,000 clones, around 90% found once. Trimming pared 0 bases from V and 3 bases from J, leaving 10 bases between. This CDR3 is 16 amino acids long. The germline V gene encodes CDR1 SGHDT and CDR2 YYEEEE. The sequencing input was PBMCs or T cells enriched from blood (not recorded which). This clonotype was obtained from a woman aged 45-65 years who had recovered from COVID-19. This chain uses TRBV5-6 with TRBJ1-6; no firm D call. The CDR3 reads CASSLAGRFYNSPLHF. The CDR3 DNA reads TGTGCCAGCAGCTTGGCCGGCAGGTTCTATAATTCACCCCTCCACTTT.